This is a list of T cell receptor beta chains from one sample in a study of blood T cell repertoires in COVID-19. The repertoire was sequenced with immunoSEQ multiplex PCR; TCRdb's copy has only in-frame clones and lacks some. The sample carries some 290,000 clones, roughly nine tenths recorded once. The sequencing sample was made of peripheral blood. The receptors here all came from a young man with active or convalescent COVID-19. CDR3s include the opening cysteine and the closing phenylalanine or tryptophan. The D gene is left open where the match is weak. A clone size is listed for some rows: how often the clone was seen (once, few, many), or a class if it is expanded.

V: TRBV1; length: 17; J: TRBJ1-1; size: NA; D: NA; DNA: TGCACCAGCAGCCCTCGGGACAGGGGGGGGGTGAACACTGAAGCTTTCTTT; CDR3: CTSSPRDRGGVNTEAFF
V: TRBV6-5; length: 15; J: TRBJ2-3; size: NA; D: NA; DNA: TGTGCCAGCAGTTACTCCGGGGGTGGGACAGATACGCAGTATTTT; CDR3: CASSYSGGGTDTQYF
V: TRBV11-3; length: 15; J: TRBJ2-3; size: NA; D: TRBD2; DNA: TGTGCCAGCAGGGGGGGGGTTGGCGGCACAGATACGCAGTATTTT; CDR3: CASRGGVGGTDTQYF
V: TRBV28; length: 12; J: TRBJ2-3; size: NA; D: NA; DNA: TGTGCCAGCAGCCTCTCCACAGATACGCAGTATTTT; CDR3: CASSLSTDTQYF
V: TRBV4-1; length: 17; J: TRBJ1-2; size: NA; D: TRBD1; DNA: TGCGCCAGCAGCGAAGCTTCTCGAAGGACAGGGGGCGTTGGCTACACCTTC; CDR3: CASSEASRRTGGVGYTF
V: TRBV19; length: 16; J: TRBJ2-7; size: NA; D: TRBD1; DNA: TGTGCCAGTAGTGGCTACACCGGGACAGGAACCTACGAGCAGTACTTC; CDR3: CASSGYTGTGTYEQYF
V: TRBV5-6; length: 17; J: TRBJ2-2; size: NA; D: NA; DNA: TGTGCCAGCAGCTTCGGGGGGGACAGCTCAAACACCGGGGAGCTGTTTTTT; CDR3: CASSFGGDSSNTGELFF
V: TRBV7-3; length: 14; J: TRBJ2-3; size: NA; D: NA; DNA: TGTGCCAGCAGACCTACAGGGTTAGCAGATACGCAGTATTTT; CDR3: CASRPTGLADTQYF
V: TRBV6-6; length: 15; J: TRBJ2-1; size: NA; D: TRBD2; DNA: TGTGCCAGCTCCTCCGGGGGGAAGAGACACAATGAGCAGTTCTTC; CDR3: CASSSGGKRHNEQFF
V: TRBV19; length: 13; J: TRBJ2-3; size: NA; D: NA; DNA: TGTGCCAGTAGTGTGACCAGGGAAGATACGCAGTATTTT; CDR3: CASSVTREDTQYF
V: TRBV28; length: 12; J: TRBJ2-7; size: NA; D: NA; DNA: TGTGCCAGCAGTTTACCGGGCTACGAGCAGTACTTC; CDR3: CASSLPGYEQYF
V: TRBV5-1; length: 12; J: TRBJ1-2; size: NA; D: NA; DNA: TGCGCCAGCAGCGGCACCCTCTATGGCTACACCTTC; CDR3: CASSGTLYGYTF
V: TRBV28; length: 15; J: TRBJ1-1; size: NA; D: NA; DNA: TGTGCCAGCAGCCTGGGCCGGGGATGGGGCACTGAAGCTTTCTTT; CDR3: CASSLGRGWGTEAFF
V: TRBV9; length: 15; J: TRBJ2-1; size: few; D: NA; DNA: TGTGCCAGCAGCGTAGCGATCGGCTCCTACAATGAGCAGTTCTTC; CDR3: CASSVAIGSYNEQFF
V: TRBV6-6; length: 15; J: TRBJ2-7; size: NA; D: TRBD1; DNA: TGTGCCAGCAGTTCGCCCGGGACAGGGGTCGGTGAGCAGTACTTC; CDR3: CASSSPGTGVGEQYF
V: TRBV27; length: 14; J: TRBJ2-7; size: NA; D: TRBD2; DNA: TGTGCCAGCAGTTGGACTAGCGGGACCTACGAGCAGTACTTC; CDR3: CASSWTSGTYEQYF
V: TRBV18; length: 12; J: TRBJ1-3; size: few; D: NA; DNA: TGTGCCAGCTCAGAGTCCGGGGACACCATATATTTT; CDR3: CASSESGDTIYF
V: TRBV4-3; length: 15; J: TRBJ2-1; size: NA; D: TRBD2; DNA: TGCGCCAGCAGCCCTAGCGGGAGAGGGGGCGATGAGCAGTTCTTC; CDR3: CASSPSGRGGDEQFF
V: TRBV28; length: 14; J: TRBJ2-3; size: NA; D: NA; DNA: TGTGCCAGCATGGTAGGGGTTAGCACAGATACGCAGTATTTT; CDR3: CASMVGVSTDTQYF
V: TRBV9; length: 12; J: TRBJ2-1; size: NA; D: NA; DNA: TGTGCCAGCAGCGTAGTATTCAATGAGCAGTTCTTC; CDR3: CASSVVFNEQFF
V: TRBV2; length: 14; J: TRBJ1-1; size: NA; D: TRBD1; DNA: TGTGCCAGCAGGGACAGGACTATGAACACTGAAGCTTTCTTT; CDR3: CASRDRTMNTEAFF
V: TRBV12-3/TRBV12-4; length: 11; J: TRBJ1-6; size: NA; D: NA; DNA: TGTGCCAGCAGCCGTGATTCACCCCTCCACTTT; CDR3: CASSRDSPLHF
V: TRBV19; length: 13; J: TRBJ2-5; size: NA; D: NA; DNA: TGTGCCAGTAGTATGACTATAGAAGAGACCCAGTACTTC; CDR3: CASSMTIEETQYF
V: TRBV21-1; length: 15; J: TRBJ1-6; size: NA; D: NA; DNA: TGTGCCAGCAGCCGACAGGGGTGGAATAATTCACCCCTCCACTTT; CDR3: CASSRQGWNNSPLHF
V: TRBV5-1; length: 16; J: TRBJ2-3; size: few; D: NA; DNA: TGCGCCAGCAGCTTTGGACAGCTCCATGGGGCAGATACGCAGTATTTT; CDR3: CASSFGQLHGADTQYF
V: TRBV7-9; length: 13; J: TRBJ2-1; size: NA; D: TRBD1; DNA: TGTGCCAGCAGCCCGACAGGGGGCGATGAGCAGTTCTTC; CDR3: CASSPTGGDEQFF
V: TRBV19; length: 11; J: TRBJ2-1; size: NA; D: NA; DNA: TGTGCCAGTGGCAGGGGACATGAGCAGTTCTTC; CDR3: CASGRGHEQFF
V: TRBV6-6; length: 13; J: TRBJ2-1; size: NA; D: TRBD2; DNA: TGTGCCAGCAGTCGGACTAGCGGCAATGAGCAGTTCTTC; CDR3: CASSRTSGNEQFF
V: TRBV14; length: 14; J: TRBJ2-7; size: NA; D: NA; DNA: TGTGCCAGCAGCTCCCTTCGCGGCTCCTACGAGCAGTACTTC; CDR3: CASSSLRGSYEQYF
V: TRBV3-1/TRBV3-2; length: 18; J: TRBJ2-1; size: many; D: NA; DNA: TGTGCCAGCCTTGCCCGGGACACCAAACATATCTCCTACAATGAGCAGTTCTTC; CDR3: CASLARDTKHISYNEQFF
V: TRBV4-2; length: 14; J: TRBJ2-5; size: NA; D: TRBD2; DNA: TGTGCCAGCAGCCAGGCGGGGGGCCAAGAGACCCAGTACTTC; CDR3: CASSQAGGQETQYF
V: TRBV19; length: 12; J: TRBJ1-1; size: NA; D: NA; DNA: TGTGCCAGTAGTATTAGCAAGACTGAAGCTTTCTTT; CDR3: CASSISKTEAFF
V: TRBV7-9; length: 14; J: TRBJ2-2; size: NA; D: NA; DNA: TGTGCCAACTTCAAAACCGGGGACACCGGGGAGCTGTTTTTT; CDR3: CANFKTGDTGELFF
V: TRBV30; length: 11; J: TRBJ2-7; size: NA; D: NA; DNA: TGTGCCTGGAGTGGCGGGATCTCACCTGTCTTC; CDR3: CAWSGGISPVF
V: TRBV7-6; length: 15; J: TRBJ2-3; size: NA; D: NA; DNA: TGTGCCAGCAGCTTAAATCTCCCGAGCACAGATACGCAGTATTTT; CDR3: CASSLNLPSTDTQYF
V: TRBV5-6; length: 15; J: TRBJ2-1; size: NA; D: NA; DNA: TGTGCCAGCAGCTTGGTAGCGACCTCCTACAATGAGCAGTTCTTC; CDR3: CASSLVATSYNEQFF
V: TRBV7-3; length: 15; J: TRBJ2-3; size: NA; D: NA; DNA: TGTGCCAGCAGCTTGGGGAGGACCCCTGGAGATACGCAGTATTTT; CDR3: CASSLGRTPGDTQYF
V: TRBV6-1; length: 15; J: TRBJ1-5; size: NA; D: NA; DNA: TGTGCCAGCAGTGAAGATCAGGGTCTGGGTCAGCCCCAGCATTTT; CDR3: CASSEDQGLGQPQHF
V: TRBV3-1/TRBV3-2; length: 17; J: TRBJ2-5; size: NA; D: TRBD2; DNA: TGTGCCAGCAGCCAAGGTCTGTCTAGCGGGAGTGGGGAGACCCAGTACTTC; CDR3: CASSQGLSSGSGETQYF
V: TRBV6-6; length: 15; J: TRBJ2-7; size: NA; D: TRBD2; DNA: TGTGCCAGCACCCCTACCTCTGGACTAGCTGGGGAGCAGTACTTC; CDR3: CASTPTSGLAGEQYF
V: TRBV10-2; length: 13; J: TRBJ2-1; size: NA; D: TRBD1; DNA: TGCGCCAGTCGACAGGGTACTTACAATGAGCAGTTCTTC; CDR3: CASRQGTYNEQFF
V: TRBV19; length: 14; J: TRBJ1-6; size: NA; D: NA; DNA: TGTGCCAACTCGAGGGCAGGGGTAGGTTCACCCCTCCACTTT; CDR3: CANSRAGVGSPLHF
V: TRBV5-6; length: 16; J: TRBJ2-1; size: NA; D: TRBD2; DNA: TGTGCCAGCAGCTTGGGTAGCGGGAGCTCCTACAATGAGCAGTTCTTC; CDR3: CASSLGSGSSYNEQFF
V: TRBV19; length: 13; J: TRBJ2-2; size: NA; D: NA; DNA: TGTGCCAGTAGTCCGCAAGAGGGCGGGGAGCTGTTTTTT; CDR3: CASSPQEGGELFF
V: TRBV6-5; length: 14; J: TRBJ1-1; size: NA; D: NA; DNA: TGTGCCAGCAGTTACTCCGACAGGAACACTGAAGCTTTCTTT; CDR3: CASSYSDRNTEAFF
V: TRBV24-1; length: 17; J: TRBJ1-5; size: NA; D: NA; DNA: TGTGCCACCAGTGATTCACCCCACAGGAATAGCAATCAGCCCCAGCATTTT; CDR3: CATSDSPHRNSNQPQHF
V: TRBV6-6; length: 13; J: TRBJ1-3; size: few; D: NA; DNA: TGTGCCAGCAGTTGGGGCGACGGAAACACCATATATTTT; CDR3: CASSWGDGNTIYF
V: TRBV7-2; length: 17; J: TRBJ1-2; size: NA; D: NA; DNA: TGTGCCAGCAGCTTAGCTGGGGGAGGACGTCCGGACTATGGCTACACCTTC; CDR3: CASSLAGGGRPDYGYTF
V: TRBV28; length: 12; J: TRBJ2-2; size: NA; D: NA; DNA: TGTGCCAGCGATCAACGGGCCGGGGAGCTGTTTTTT; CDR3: CASDQRAGELFF
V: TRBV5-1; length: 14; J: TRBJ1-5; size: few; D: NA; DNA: TGCGCCAGCAGCTTGGAGCAGGGTGGTCAGCCCCAGCATTTT; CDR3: CASSLEQGGQPQHF
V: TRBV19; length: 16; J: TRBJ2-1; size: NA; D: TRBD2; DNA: TGTGCCAGTAGTCAATACGCGGCTAGCGGGATCAATGAGCAGTTCTTC; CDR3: CASSQYAASGINEQFF
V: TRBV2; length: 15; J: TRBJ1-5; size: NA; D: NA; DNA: TGTGCCAGCATGCGGGACCTTCTACCCAATCAGCCCCAGCATTTT; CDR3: CASMRDLLPNQPQHF
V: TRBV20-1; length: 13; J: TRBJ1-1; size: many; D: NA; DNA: TGCAGTGCTAGTGGAGGGATTGGCACTGAAGCTTTCTTT; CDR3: CSASGGIGTEAFF
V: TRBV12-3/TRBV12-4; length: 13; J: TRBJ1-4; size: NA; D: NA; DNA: TGTGCCAGCACCCTCAGACATATTGAAAAACTGTTTTTT; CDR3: CASTLRHIEKLFF
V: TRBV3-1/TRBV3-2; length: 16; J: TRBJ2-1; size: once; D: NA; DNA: TGTGCCAGCAGCCAAGTCAGTAGGGTTAAAGGGGATGAGCAGTTCTTC; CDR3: CASSQVSRVKGDEQFF
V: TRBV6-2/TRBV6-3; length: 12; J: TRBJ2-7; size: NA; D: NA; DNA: TGTGCCAGCAGTTATACCGGAGCCCTTGAATACTTC; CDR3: CASSYTGALEYF
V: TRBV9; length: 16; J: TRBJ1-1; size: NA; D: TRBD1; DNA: TGTGCCAGCAGCGTCGGGACAGGGAGATCAAACACTGAAGCTTTCTTT; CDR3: CASSVGTGRSNTEAFF
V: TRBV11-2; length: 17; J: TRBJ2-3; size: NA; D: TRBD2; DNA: TGTGCCAGCAGCCTGTCCTCCGGGACTACAATCACAGATACGCAGTATTTT; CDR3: CASSLSSGTTITDTQYF
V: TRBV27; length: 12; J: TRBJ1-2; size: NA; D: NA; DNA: TGTGCCAGCAGTCCCCGAGGAAATGGCTACACCTTC; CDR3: CASSPRGNGYTF